The clone carrying this T cell receptor beta chain was seen a single time. The antigen is not known. The sample originates from a study of OX40 agonist ivuxolimab in advanced cancers. Study summary: From about 23 to 85 years was the age range, with a mean of roughly 59 years, and roughly 83% were male.

With autoimmune disease history or systemic immunosuppression, patients were excluded. The V end was cut by 4 bases, the J end by 7 bases, with 5 bases between. This CDR3 contains 11 residues. Germline V lookup: CDR1 MNHEY, CDR2 SVGAGI. Study results and limitations: More expanded clones were seen, on average, in CD8+ T cells than in CD4+. Not determined was the antigen specificity of the expanded peripheral T cells.

Produced via immunoSEQ multiplex PCR; TCRdb's table is partial and in-frame only. This table has 30,000 or so clones, over 80% appearing once. This sample comprised CD4+ or CD8+ T cells sorted from blood, obtained in a trial of the OX40 agonist ivuxolimab. This receptor was obtained from an adult with an advanced solid tumor such as melanoma, head and neck, liver or kidney cancer. V and J are TRBV6-5 and TRBJ1-3; D unresolved. The CDR3 loop is CASSSVNTIYF. CDR3 DNA sequence: TGTGCCAGCAGTTCAGTGAACACCATATATTTT.